This T cell receptor beta chain was sequenced for a study of blood T cell repertoires in COVID-19. V lost 5 bases, J lost 3 bases, and 13 bases lay in between. The CDR3 spans 14 residues. From germline, CDR1 is SGHTA and CDR2 FQGNSA. Assay used: immunoSEQ multiplex PCR; TCRdb lists only in-frame clones, some missing. The table shows about 160,000 clones, with around 85% occurring only once. The V call is TRBV7-2, the J call TRBJ1-1, with D perhaps TRBD1 (6 bases). Sequencing used peripheral blood. This receptor was identified in a human donor with acute or convalescent COVID-19. The donor label of this sample is uncertain. This CDR3 reads CASSLTGSHTEAFF. The CDR3 nucleotides are TGTGCCAGCAGCCTTACAGGGAGCCACACTGAAGCTTTCTTT.